This paragraph reports one TCR beta chain. Its antigen is still unknown. This record belongs to a study of beta chain features in type 1 diabetes. Study results and caveats: High-TCR-expressing cells could be over-represented by cDNA sequencing.

Germline V gene lookup returns CDR1 DFQATT and CDR2 SNEGSKA (reference sequence). Trimming removed 1 base from V and 11 bases from J, with 11 bases in between. There are 11 residues in the CDR3. The investigators reverse transcribed all of the isolated RNA, so they sequenced expressed TCRB transcripts. TCRdb's copy holds only in-frame clones and misses some; the assay was immunoSEQ multiplex PCR. The table includes over 700,000 clones, 15% to 20% detected once. The chain uses TRBV20-1 and TRBJ1-1; D gene uncertain. The sequenced material came from naive CD4+ T cells from blood. The sequence was collected from a woman aged 18-29 years in good health. The CDR3 DNA sequence: TGCAGTGCTAGAGTCGCAGTGCCGGCTTTCTTT. This translates into CSARVAVPAFF.